A selection of T cell receptor beta chains follows, all from one sample in a study of regulatory T cells in long-lasting Graves disease. TCRdb ran MiXCR on the multiplex PCR reads and lists one entry per CDR3 protein. The sample records hundreds of thousands of distinct CDR3 sequences, 20% to 25% being singletons. The sample was peripheral blood mononuclear cells (PBMCs), taken when the disease was refractory, from a patient treated with antithyroid drugs. All receptors derive from a female donor with Graves disease. Both conserved end residues are part of each CDR3. The order of the fields is J gene, clone size, V gene, D gene, CDR3 protein, CDR3 DNA. D genes are given only for firm matches. Clone sizes are given selectively: once, few, many, or a class where the clone is expanded.

>TRBJ2-3|.|TRBV6-5|TRBD2
CASSYSLAAHTDTQYF
TGTGCCAGCAGTTACTCACTAGCGGCGCACACAGATACGCAGTATTTT
>TRBJ2-7|many|TRBV10-3|.
CAIRTQTRPYYEQYF
TGTGCCATTAGGACCCAGACTAGGCCCTACTACGAGCAGTACTTC
>TRBJ1-1|many|TRBV30|.
CAGTVNTEAFF
TGTGCGGGGACCGTGAACACTGAAGCTTTCTTT
>TRBJ2-5|many|TRBV3-1|.
CASSPGVGDETQYF
TGTGCCAGCAGTCCTGGGGTCGGGGACGAGACCCAGTACTTC
>TRBJ1-1|.|TRBV4-1|TRBD1
CASSQGAGQGDRTFF
TGCGCCAGCAGCCAAGGCGCGGGACAGGGAGATAGAACTTTCTTT
>TRBJ1-3|.|TRBV7-9|.
CASSSGTARNTIYF
TGTGCCAGCAGCTCTGGGACCGCCAGAAACACCATATATTTT
>TRBJ2-5|.|TRBV4-1|TRBD2
CASSQGTSGMETQYF
TGCGCCAGCAGCCAGGGGACTAGCGGGATGGAGACCCAGTACTTC
>TRBJ1-3|.|TRBV19|.
CASSESLGNTIYF
TGTGCCAGCTCCGAATCTCTGGGAAACACCATATATTTT
>TRBJ1-5|few|TRBV5-1|TRBD1
CASSFRTGTGQPQHF
TGCGCCAGCAGCTTCAGGACAGGGACGGGTCAGCCCCAGCATTTT
>TRBJ1-1|.|TRBV30|.
CAWRVPGPDTEAFF
TGTGCCTGGAGAGTTCCGGGGCCGGACACTGAAGCTTTCTTT
>TRBJ2-2|few|TRBV30|.
CAWSTGNTGELFF
TGTGCCTGGTCTACAGGGAACACCGGGGAGCTGTTTTTT
>TRBJ2-3|.|TRBV6-2/TRBV6-3|.
CASSYWTDTQYF
TGTGCCAGCAGTTATTGGACAGATACGCAGTATTTT
>TRBJ2-5|many|TRBV27|TRBD2
CASSAGLAGVSQETQYF
TGTGCCAGCAGCGCAGGACTAGCGGGGGTCTCACAAGAGACCCAGTACTTC
>TRBJ1-1|many|TRBV7-2|.
CASSSGAGTEAFF
TGTGCCAGCAGCTCCGGGGCGGGCACTGAAGCTTTCTTT
>TRBJ2-5|many|TRBV9|.
CASSVGVTGQETQYF
TGTGCCAGCAGCGTAGGAGTAACGGGCCAAGAGACCCAGTACTTC
>TRBJ2-1|.|TRBV12-3/TRBV12-4|.
CASSPRVEQFF
TGTGCCAGCAGCCCCAGGGTTGAGCAGTTCTTC
>TRBJ2-1|few|TRBV14|TRBD2
CASSQDRSGTSGKYNEQFF
TGTGCCAGCAGCCAAGATCGGAGCGGGACTAGCGGGAAGTACAATGAGCAGTTCTTC
>TRBJ2-1|few|TRBV28|TRBD2
CASSPRGGPSDEQFF
TGTGCCAGCAGTCCTCGCGGGGGACCGAGCGATGAGCAGTTCTTC
>TRBJ1-2|many|TRBV6-1|.
CASISGPWDYGYTF
TGTGCCAGCATCTCGGGCCCATGGGACTATGGCTACACCTTC
>TRBJ2-1|.|TRBV2|.
CASSAGRLSSYNEQFF
TGTGCCAGCAGCGCGGGACGGCTGAGCTCCTACAATGAGCAGTTCTTC
>TRBJ2-1|few|TRBV7-2|.
CASSLGGGPYNEQFF
TGTGCCAGCAGCTTAGGAGGGGGGCCCTACAATGAGCAGTTCTTC
>TRBJ1-5|.|TRBV19|.
CASSRGFMDQPQHF
TGTGCCAGTAGTCGGGGTTTTATGGATCAGCCCCAGCATTTT
>TRBJ2-4|few|TRBV6-1|.
CASSEAFFTGTAKNIQYF
TGTGCCAGCAGTGAAGCGTTTTTTACCGGGACAGCCAAAAACATTCAGTACTTC
>TRBJ2-5|.|TRBV12-3/TRBV12-4|.
CASSLTDWETQYF
TGTGCCAGCAGTTTAACAGACTGGGAGACCCAGTACTTC
>TRBJ2-5|.|TRBV5-5|TRBD2
CASSLASPGGETQYF
TGTGCCAGCAGCTTGGCCAGCCCGGGAGGGGAGACCCAGTACTTC
>TRBJ1-1|.|TRBV7-3|.
CASSPTLTTEAFF
TGTGCCAGCAGCCCCACGTTGACCACTGAAGCTTTCTTT
>TRBJ2-2|many|TRBV19|TRBD2
CASNPLAGDTGELFF
TGTGCCAGTAACCCACTAGCGGGAGACACCGGGGAGCTGTTTTTT
>TRBJ2-7|many|TRBV28|TRBD1
CASSFTGVHEQYF
TGTGCCAGCAGTTTTACAGGGGTCCACGAGCAGTACTTC
>TRBJ2-7|many|TRBV19|.
CASSIGGGPYEQYF
TGTGCCAGTAGTATAGGAGGAGGGCCCTACGAGCAGTACTTC
>TRBJ1-2|.|TRBV28|.
CASRRDTSVPYTF
TGTGCCAGCAGACGGGACACGAGTGTTCCCTACACCTTC
>TRBJ1-1|few|TRBV14|TRBD1
CASSRGQGAFPTEAFF
TGTGCCAGCAGCCGGGGACAGGGGGCCTTTCCCACTGAAGCTTTCTTT
>TRBJ1-2|many|TRBV2|.
CASSPGPQYGYTF
TGTGCCAGCAGCCCCGGGCCCCAATATGGCTACACCTTC
>TRBJ2-5|.|TRBV12-3/TRBV12-4|TRBD1
CATQGAGETQYF
TGTGCCACGCAGGGGGCGGGTGAGACCCAGTACTTC
>TRBJ1-5|.|TRBV9|TRBD1
CASSLGGQGEPQHF
TGTGCCAGCAGCTTAGGGGGACAGGGTGAGCCCCAGCATTTT
>TRBJ2-7|many|TRBV27|TRBD1
CASSLNGDSYEQYF
TGTGCCAGCAGTTTAAACGGGGACAGCTACGAGCAGTACTTC
>TRBJ2-7|many|TRBV6-1|TRBD2
CATGRAYEQYF
TGTGCCACGGGGAGGGCCTACGAGCAGTACTTC
>TRBJ2-2|few|TRBV29-1|.
CSGVFTGELFF
TGCAGCGGAGTGTTCACCGGGGAGCTGTTTTTT
>TRBJ2-2|.|TRBV19|.
CATEGRGLTGELFF
TGTGCCACCGAGGGCAGGGGACTCACCGGGGAGCTGTTTTTT
>TRBJ2-7|many|TRBV6-1|TRBD1
CASRVDRVVHEQYF
TGTGCCAGCAGGGTCGACAGGGTGGTCCACGAGCAGTACTTC
>TRBJ2-1|many|TRBV20-1|.
CSAFDGYNEQFF
TGCAGTGCTTTCGACGGCTACAATGAGCAGTTCTTC
>TRBJ1-2|many|TRBV3-1|.
CASSQSDVDYGYTF
TGTGCCAGCAGCCAATCAGACGTCGATTATGGCTACACCTTC
>TRBJ2-7|many|TRBV28|.
CASSSEGPPYEQYF
TGTGCCAGCAGTTCCGAGGGCCCACCGTACGAGCAGTACTTC
>TRBJ2-7|many|TRBV13|.
CASSSNLDFEGYEQYF
TGTGCCAGCAGCTCAAATCTGGACTTCGAAGGGTACGAGCAGTACTTC
>TRBJ1-6|many|TRBV27|.
CASSLSRRIYNSPLHF
TGTGCCAGCAGTTTATCGCGACGGATCTATAATTCACCCCTCCACTTT
>TRBJ2-4|many|TRBV5-8|.
CASSLMGPSKNIQYF
TGTGCCAGCAGCTTGATGGGGCCGTCCAAAAACATTCAGTACTTC
>TRBJ2-2|.|TRBV29-1|TRBD2
CSAIPGTSGTGELFF
TGCAGCGCCATACCTGGGACTAGCGGCACCGGGGAGCTGTTTTTT
>TRBJ2-5|many|TRBV28|.
CASSLRVGWDQETQYF
TGTGCCAGCAGTTTACGGGTGGGCTGGGACCAAGAGACCCAGTACTTC
>TRBJ2-1|few|TRBV28|TRBD2
CASRPTGTSGRGNEQFF
TGTGCCAGCAGACCAACCGGGACTAGCGGCCGAGGGAATGAGCAGTTCTTC
>TRBJ2-5|many|TRBV7-2|.
CASSLGLGIETQYF
TGTGCCAGCAGCTTAGGACTAGGGATAGAGACCCAGTACTTC
>TRBJ1-6|.|TRBV27|.
CASSLPDSYSPLHF
TGTGCCAGCAGTTTGCCGGACAGTTATTCACCCCTCCACTTT
>TRBJ1-1|.|TRBV6-1|.
CASRPDGRNTEAFF
TGTGCCAGCAGGCCCGACGGGCGGAACACTGAAGCTTTCTTT
>TRBJ2-5|few|TRBV14|TRBD1
CASSPLGGTGSYQETQYF
TGTGCCAGCAGCCCTCTCGGGGGGACAGGGTCTTACCAAGAGACCCAGTACTTC
>TRBJ1-5|many|TRBV3-1|.
CASSQGRGLTGLQHF
TGTGCCAGCAGCCAAGGAAGGGGCTTAACAGGGCTCCAGCATTTT
>TRBJ2-7|many|TRBV4-1|.
CASSQGRAYEQYF
TGCGCCAGCAGCCAGGGCAGGGCCTACGAGCAGTACTTC
>TRBJ2-5|few|TRBV7-9|TRBD1
CASSQRQGVKTQYF
TGTGCCAGCAGCCAACGACAGGGGGTAAAGACCCAGTACTTC
>TRBJ1-1|many|TRBV5-1|.
CASRKTRAMNTEAFF
TGCGCCAGCAGGAAGACCAGGGCCATGAACACTGAAGCTTTCTTT
>TRBJ2-6|.|TRBV6-9|.
CASSYRPGQYGANVLTF
TGTGCCAGCAGTTACCGACCAGGACAGTATGGGGCCAACGTCCTGACTTTC
>TRBJ2-4|many|TRBV2|.
CASSERASLGNIQYF
TGTGCCAGCAGTGAAAGGGCTTCCCTCGGGAACATTCAGTACTTC